What follows are 27 T cell receptor beta chains derived from one specimen sequenced in a study of OX40 agonist ivuxolimab in advanced cancers. Clones were sequenced by immunoSEQ multiplex PCR, and TCRdb holds only the in-frame ones, with some missing. Here the sample spans under 100,000 clones, 83% being singletons. This sample comprised CD4+ or CD8+ T cells sorted from blood, obtained in a trial of the OX40 agonist ivuxolimab. The receptors stem from an adult with an advanced solid tumor such as melanoma, head and neck, liver or kidney cancer.

This chain uses TRBV14 with TRBJ1-6, with D unclear. V lost 1 base and J 13 bases, leaving 14 bases between the germline ends. Looked up from germline, CDR1 is SGHDN and CDR2 is FVKESK. CDR3 length equals 14 residues. The CDR3 nucleotides read TGTGCCAGCAGCCAAGGTCAGGTCCTATCCCCCCTCCACTTT. It specifies CASSQGQVLSPLHF.

The chain joins TRBV6-6 to TRBJ2-1; 11 nucleotides align to TRBD1. Trimming cost V 4 bases and J 5 bases; bases outside gene matches: 4. Germline CDR1 MNHNY, CDR2 SVGAGI (reference sequence). The CDR3 is made up of 15 amino acids. This chain's CDR3 is CASSLRTGGNNEQFF. For the CDR3, the DNA is TGTGCCAGCAGTTTAAGGACAGGGGGCAACAATGAGCAGTTCTTC.

The V and J genes are TRBV21-1 and TRBJ2-2; TRBD1 is taken as the D call from the table, unchecked against the DNA. TRBV21-1 is described as a pseudogene. The CDR3 has 14 amino acids. The CDR3, as DNA: TGTGCCGGAAGGGGACAGGAGAACACCGGGGAGCTGTTTTTT. This translates into CAGRGQENTGELFF.

This chain connects TRBV6-5 to TRBJ2-3; 7 nucleotides align to TRBD1. With 4 bases clipped from V and 8 bases from J, the junction kept 3 bases outside the gene matches. Looked up from germline, CDR1 is MNHEY and CDR2 is SVGAGI. CDR3 size: 12 residues. This CDR3 reads CASSFSGGTQYF. The CDR3, as DNA: TGTGCCAGCAGTTTTTCAGGGGGTACGCAGTATTTT.

This chain links TRBV18 with TRBJ2-3; D may correspond to TRBD1 or TRBD2 (5 bases each). The germline V gene encodes CDR1 KGHSH and CDR2 LQKENI. Trimming cost V 0 bases and J 4 bases, with 11 bases left between them. This CDR3 comprises 15 residues. The CDR3 nucleotides read TGTGCCAGCTCACCACCGGGACCAAGGGCAGATACGCAGTATTTT. It codes for CASSPPGPRADTQYF. The variable domain in full, with the rest retrieved from reference TRBV18 and TRBJ2-3, is NAGVMQNPRHLVRRRGQEARLRCSPMKGHSHVYWYRQLPEEGLKFMVYLQKENIIDESGMPKERFSAEFPKEGPSILRIQQVVRGDSAAYFCASSPPGPRADTQYFGPGTRLTVL.

V gene TRBV7-9 combines with J gene TRBJ1-3; 9 bases agree with TRBD1. In germline, CDR1 is SEHNR, CDR2 FQNEAQ (reference sequence). The CDR3 is made up of 14 amino acids. Trimming took 5 bases from V and 4 from J; bases not matched to a gene: 3. The chain's CDR3 is CASSHRGQGNTIYF. The CDR3, as DNA: TGTGCCAGCAGCCACAGGGGGCAAGGAAACACCATATATTTT.

This clone appeared a few times. The CDR3 coding sequence is TGTGCCAGCAGATGGACGGCTAATTCACCCCTCCACTTT. This translates into CASRWTANSPLHF. The chain recombines TRBV7-6 with TRBJ1-6; no reliable D call. Germline lookup yields CDR1 SGHVS and CDR2 FNYEAQ. Trimming shortened V by 6 bases and J by 6 bases, and 9 bases separated the two germline ends. The CDR3 is 13 residues long.

This clone showed up just a few times. The chain employs TRBV5-8 and TRBJ2-2; D perhaps matches TRBD1 (5 bases). CDR3 length: 11 amino acids. The V end lost 1 base, the J end lost 15 bases, and 10 bases lay between the germline ends. CDR1 is SGHTS, CDR2 YDEGEE, per germline. The CDR3 reads CASSLPGSLFF. CDR3 coding DNA: TGTGCCAGCAGCTTGCCAGGGTCATTGTTTTTT.

The rearrangement joins TRBV6-1 to TRBJ1-5, with D uncertain. V lost 0 bases to trimming and J lost 3 bases, with 6 bases between them. Looked up from germline, CDR1 is MNHNS and CDR2 is SASEGT. This CDR3 is built from 14 residues. The CDR3 sequence: CASSEARDNQPQHF. DNA for the CDR3: TGTGCCAGCAGTGAAGCCAGAGACAATCAGCCCCAGCATTTT.

This clone was counted between two and nine times. The rearrangement links TRBV5-1 to TRBJ1-1; D uncertain. The CDR3 is made up of 14 amino acids. Deletions cut 2 bases from V and 6 bases from J, with 14 bases between. The germline CDR1 and CDR2 sequences are SGHRS and YFSETQ. CDR3 loop: CASSFRAPGSEAFF. The CDR3 bases are TGCGCCAGCAGCTTCCGGGCCCCTGGGTCTGAAGCTTTCTTT.

The CDR3 sequence: CASEGSANTGELFF. As DNA, the CDR3 is TGTGCCAGCGAGGGCTCGGCGAACACCGGGGAGCTGTTTTTT. The V gene is TRBV6-1, the J gene TRBJ2-2; tentative D call: TRBD2 (5 bases). Germline-derived CDR1 and CDR2 are MNHNS and SASEGT. The CDR3 is made up of 14 amino acids. Trimming took 8 bases from V and 0 from J, leaving 10 bases between them.

The rearrangement links TRBV19 to TRBJ2-7; the D gene could be TRBD1 or TRBD2 (5 bases each). Germline V gives CDR1 LNHDA, CDR2 SQIVND (reference sequence). V dropped 0 bases and J dropped 3 bases, with 9 bases sitting between them. This CDR3 spans 14 amino acids. CDR3 bases: TGTGCCAGTAGTATAGAGGGACGGAGCTACGAGCAGTACTTC. This codes for CASSIEGRSYEQYF.

The V call is TRBV7-8, the J call TRBJ2-1; D call uncertain. The CDR3 extends over 13 amino acids. Germline CDR1 SGHVS, CDR2 FQNEAQ. Trimming removed 2 bases from V and 7 bases from J, with 9 bases in between. The CDR3 DNA reads as TGTGCCAGCAGCTTACTAGTAAGTAATGAGCAGTTCTTC. This gives the protein CASSLLVSNEQFF.

The rearrangement links TRBV7-2 to TRBJ2-7, with TRBD1 matching 8 bases. This CDR3 has 13 residues. J lost 7 bases, V lost 3 bases, and 5 bases had no gene match. Germline V gene lookup returns CDR1 SGHTA and CDR2 FQGNSA. In DNA, the CDR3 is TGTGCCAGCAGCTTCTCAGGGGGCCGTGAGCAGTACTTC. Encoded protein: CASSFSGGREQYF.

The chain recombines TRBV27 with TRBJ2-7; D gene ambiguous. The V end was cut by 5 bases, the J end by 3 bases, with 17 bases between. The CDR3 consists of 15 residues. Germline CDR1 is MNHEY and CDR2 is SMNVEV (reference sequence). The CDR3 here is CASSPSRETSYEQYF. CDR3 bases: TGTGCCAGCAGTCCCTCCCGAGAGACAAGCTACGAGCAGTACTTC.

The rearrangement joins TRBV13 to TRBJ1-4; no firm D call. Trimming cost V 5 bases and J 0 bases, with 10 bases left between them. Looked up from germline, CDR1 is PRHDT and CDR2 is FYEKMQ (reference sequence). The length of the CDR3 is 15 residues. This chain's CDR3 is CASSRGVATNEKLFF. The CDR3 DNA reads TGTGCCAGCAGCCGCGGAGTTGCAACTAATGAAAAACTGTTTTTT.

The genes are TRBV6-1 and TRBJ1-6, with D tentatively TRBD1 (6 bases). Trimming removed 2 bases from V and 9 bases from J, with 8 bases in between. The CDR3 runs 13 residues. Germline CDR1 and CDR2: MNHNS and SASEGT. The chain's CDR3 is CASSETGTSPLHF. The CDR3 nucleotides read TGTGCCAGCAGTGAAACAGGGACTTCACCCCTCCACTTT.

This clone was seen only a few times. The CDR3 DNA follows: TGTGCCAGCAGTGAACAAAATAATTCACCCCTCCACTTT. Encoded protein: CASSEQNNSPLHF. V gene TRBV6-1 combines with J gene TRBJ1-6; D is undetermined. V was trimmed by 2 bases and J by 5 bases, leaving 4 bases between them. The CDR3 sequence is 13 residues long. CDR1 MNHNS and CDR2 SASEGT come from the germline V gene.

Only one count was recorded for this clone. The chain's CDR3 is CASGRLAGKYNEQFF. In DNA, the CDR3 is TGTGCCAGCGGGAGACTAGCGGGGAAGTACAATGAGCAGTTCTTC. The J gene is TRBJ2-1, the V gene TRBV27, with 11 bases aligning to TRBD2. V lost 8 bases, J lost 4 bases, and 7 bases stayed unmatched. Germline values: CDR1 MNHEY, CDR2 SMNVEV (reference sequence). The CDR3 consists of 15 residues.

The chain uses TRBV10-3 and TRBJ1-4; D is unclear. The CDR3 totals 13 residues. Germline CDR1 reads ENHRY; CDR2 reads SYGVKD. V lost 1 base and J 4 bases, leaving 4 bases between the germline ends. The CDR3: CAISEWINEKLFF. DNA of the CDR3: TGTGCCATCAGTGAGTGGATTAATGAAAAACTGTTTTTT.

This clone has just one count. The chain combines TRBV6-1 with TRBJ2-3, with D hard to call. This CDR3 has 16 residues. Trimming left V 3 bases short and J 0 bases short, with 13 bases between. CDR1 and CDR2 (germline): MNHNS, SASEGT. The CDR3 here is CASSDRTAASTDTQYF. The CDR3 DNA follows: TGTGCCAGCAGTGATCGGACGGCCGCGAGCACAGATACGCAGTATTTT.

This chain joins TRBV4-2 and TRBJ2-2; 10 nucleotides match TRBD2. Germline trimming cut 0 bases from V and 5 bases from J; bases unmatched to any gene: 12. This CDR3 has 19 amino acids. The germline V gene has CDR1 LGHNA and CDR2 YNFKEQ. CDR3 nucleotide sequence: TGTGCCAGCAGCCAAGAAGGCATAGCGGGGGGCCGCGGGACCGGGGAGCTGTTTTTT. Its translation is CASSQEGIAGGRGTGELFF.

V is TRBV27 and J is TRBJ2-1; unclear D gene. The CDR3 covers 15 residues. The V end was cut by 1 base, the J end by 0 bases, with 7 bases between. Germline CDR1 and CDR2: MNHEY and SMNVEV (reference sequence). In DNA form, the CDR3 reads TGTGCCAGCAGTTTATTGGCGTACTCCTACAATGAGCAGTTCTTC. Its protein product is CASSLLAYSYNEQFF.

The chain links TRBV7-6 to TRBJ2-1; D gene ambiguous. Germline values: CDR1 SGHVS, CDR2 FNYEAQ. The CDR3 sequence is 12 residues long. Trimming pared 5 bases from V and 9 bases from J, leaving 11 bases between. This CDR3 reads CASSANTPEQFF. CDR3 sequence (DNA): TGTGCCAGCAGCGCTAATACCCCTGAGCAGTTCTTC. The full variable domain, completed using reference TRBV7-6 and TRBJ2-1, is GAGVSQSPRYKVTKRGQDVALRCDPISGHVSLYWYRQALGQGPEFLTYFNYEAQQDKSGLPNDRFSAERPEGSISTLTIQRTEQRDSAMYRCASSANTPEQFFGPGTRLTVL.

This chain joins TRBV6-6 and TRBJ1-4; D gene ambiguous. This CDR3 has 15 amino acids. Germline V lookup: CDR1 MNHNY, CDR2 SVGAGI (reference sequence). Trimming stripped 2 bases from V and 0 bases from J, with 7 bases between. CDR3 sequence (DNA): TGTGCCAGCAGTTACGGCGGCGCAACTAATGAAAAACTGTTTTTT. This encodes CASSYGGATNEKLFF.

The V and J genes are TRBV11-2 and TRBJ1-4; 11 bases map to TRBD1. CDR3 length: 15 amino acids. CDR1 SGHAT and CDR2 FQNNGV come from the germline V gene. Trimming took 5 bases from V and 8 from J; bases not matched to a gene: 7. CDR3 residues: CASSATGTGGEKLFF. The CDR3 nucleotides read TGTGCCAGCAGCGCGACCGGGACAGGGGGAGAAAAACTGTTTTTT.

V is TRBV29-1 and J is TRBJ2-1; possible D gene TRBD1, 6 bases. The V gene lost 4 bases and the J gene lost 0 bases, with 7 bases spanning the gap. Germline V gene lookup returns CDR1 SQVTM and CDR2 ANQGSEA. The CDR3 is 13 amino acids. The CDR3 reads CSVGTVSYNEQFF. In DNA form, the CDR3 reads TGCAGCGTTGGGACAGTCTCCTACAATGAGCAGTTCTTC.